This note documents a single TCR beta chain sequence. Its specific antigen is unknown. Nothing much larger sits one base from this clone, and base qualities are not available. The entry originates in a study of blood T cells in healthy people across ages (dated by TCRdb to between 2014 and 2016). Notes on the research overall: Template switching captured roughly one uniquely barcoded TCR beta cDNA molecule per two T cells in model experiments. Age-related changes in TCR beta repertoire diversity were measured in the study by deep sequencing normalized with unique cDNA molecular identifiers. The donors were divided into four age groups: young (average around 16 years), middle-aged (almost 40), aged (roughly 66) and long-lived (roughly 86). To avoid experimental bias, donors of different ages were distributed randomly across sequencing lanes. Two additional independent replicas of 1 million unique cDNA reads from the same blood draw were analyzed for two donors (one aged 18 to 30 and one aged 80 or older).

General study outcomes and caveats: Estimates of total diversity based on one million sequenced T cells were considered lower bounds and underestimates. Because donor CMV infection status was unknown, age-related changes in expanded clonotypes were potentially confounded. Compared with the aged group, more naive CD4+ T cells, fewer expanded clones and increased TCR diversity were shown by the long-lived group, suggesting age selection. Because profiling used bulk unsorted PBMCs, naive and antigen-experienced compartments could not be compared conclusively. As age increased, observed TCR beta diversity per million T cells dropped in a roughly linear way, and a significant reduction was already evident by age 40. Observed TCR beta diversity correlated strongly with the percentage of naive T cells measured by flow cytometry.

Library generation was performed with 5' RACE. The run used an Illumina HiSeq 2500. A second PCR of roughly 7 to 11 cycles was performed with a sample-barcoded 5' primer and a J-beta primer mix. A template-switch 5' adaptor carrying 12 random nucleotides introduced a unique molecular identifier onto each TCR beta cDNA molecule. Each sample yielded at least 3 million CDR3-containing paired-end reads. First-strand cDNA synthesis was performed from all RNA using the Mint cDNA synthesis kit, with priming by a TRBC-specific oligonucleotide. Following uracil-DNA glycosylase treatment, all cDNA underwent a first 18-cycle PCR with the universal primers M1SS and BC2_uni_R. The paper's processing steps were these. For normalization, 1 million high-quality reads were randomly selected from each sample, with every read carrying a distinct molecular identifier. Reads sharing molecular identifiers were discarded rather than binned into consensus sequences. MiTCR, set to a Q25 quality threshold and the strictest error-elimination algorithm, was used for CDR3 identification, clonotype clustering and error correction. Lower-bound total TCR beta diversity was estimated with a nonparametric unseen species model using Euler transformation. TCRdb reworked the public reads: Q25 trimming with fastp, MiXCR clone assembly, productive beta chains retained. Each entry is one CDR3 protein sequence, shown with its most common DNA and genes. These V and J calls originate from TCRdb's pipeline instead of the authors' own analysis. The sample table holds about 1,800,000 distinct CDR3 sequences, of which over 25% were seen once. The ten largest clonotypes hold roughly 8% of the sample.

The 39 donors, aged roughly 6 to 90 years, were systemically healthy Caucasian individuals from Russia. Each donor gave approximately 10 milliliters of peripheral blood, collected into EDTA-treated Vacutainer tubes. PBMCs were isolated by Ficoll-Paque density-gradient centrifugation, with at least 6 million obtained per sample. Total RNA, at least 5 micrograms per sample, was extracted from PBMCs with Trizol reagent. For every donor, an aliquot of PBMCs went through flow cytometry to measure the percentages of naive CD45RAhigh/CD27high T cells. Trimming removed 8 bases from V and 7 bases from J, leaving 17 bases between the germline ends. The CDR3 has 13 amino acids, counting the end cysteine and phenylalanine. CDR3 DNA is the only sequence kept; it has 39 bases, read in frame from the first base.

Sample: blood. The TCR comes from a woman in her thirties in good health. The chain uses TRBV12-3 or TRBV12-4 and TRBJ1-1; a tentative D match to TRBD1 spans 5 bases. The CDR3 protein is CASEMGTENEAFF. The DNA sequence is TGTGCCAGCGAGATGGGGACTGAGAATGAAGCTTTCTTT.